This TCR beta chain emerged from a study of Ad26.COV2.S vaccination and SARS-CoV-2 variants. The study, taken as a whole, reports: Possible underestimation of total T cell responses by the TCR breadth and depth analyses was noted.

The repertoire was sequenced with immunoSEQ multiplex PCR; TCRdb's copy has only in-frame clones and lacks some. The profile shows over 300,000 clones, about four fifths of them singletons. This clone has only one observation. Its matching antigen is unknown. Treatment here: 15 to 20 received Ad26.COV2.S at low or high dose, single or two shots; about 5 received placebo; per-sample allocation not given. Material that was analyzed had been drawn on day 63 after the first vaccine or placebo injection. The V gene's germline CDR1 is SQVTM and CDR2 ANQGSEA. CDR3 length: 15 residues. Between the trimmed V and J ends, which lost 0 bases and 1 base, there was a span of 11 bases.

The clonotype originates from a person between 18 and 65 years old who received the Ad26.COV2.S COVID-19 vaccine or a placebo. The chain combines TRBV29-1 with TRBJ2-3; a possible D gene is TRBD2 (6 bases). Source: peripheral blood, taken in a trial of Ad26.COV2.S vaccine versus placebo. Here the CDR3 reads CSVEDGRLGTDTQYF. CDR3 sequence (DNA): TGCAGCGTTGAAGACGGGAGATTGGGCACAGATACGCAGTATTTT.